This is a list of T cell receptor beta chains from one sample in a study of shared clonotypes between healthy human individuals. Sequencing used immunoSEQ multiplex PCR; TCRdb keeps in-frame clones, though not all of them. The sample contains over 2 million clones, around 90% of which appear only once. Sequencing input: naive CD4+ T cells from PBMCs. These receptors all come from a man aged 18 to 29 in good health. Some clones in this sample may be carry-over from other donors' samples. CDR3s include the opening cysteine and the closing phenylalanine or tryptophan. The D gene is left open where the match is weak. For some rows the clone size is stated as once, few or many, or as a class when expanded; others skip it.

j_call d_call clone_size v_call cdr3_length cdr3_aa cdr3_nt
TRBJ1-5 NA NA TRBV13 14 CASSLKGSDQPQHF TGTGCCAGCAGCCTTAAAGGTAGCGATCAGCCCCAGCATTTT
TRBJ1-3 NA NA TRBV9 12 CASSVGGNTIYF TGTGCCAGCAGCGTGGGGGGAAACACCATATATTTT
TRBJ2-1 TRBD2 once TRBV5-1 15 CASSKLAGNYNEQFF TGCGCCAGCAGCAAACTAGCGGGAAACTACAATGAGCAGTTCTTC
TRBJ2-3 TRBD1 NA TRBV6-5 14 CASSSRDSTDTQYF TGTGCCAGCAGTTCCCGGGACAGTACAGATACGCAGTATTTT
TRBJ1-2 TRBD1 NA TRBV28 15 CASSLFPGQTYGYTF TGTGCCAGCAGTTTATTTCCGGGACAGACTTATGGCTACACCTTC
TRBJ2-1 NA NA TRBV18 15 CASSPGSSIYNEQFF TGTGCCAGCTCACCGGGATCCTCCATCTACAATGAGCAGTTCTTC
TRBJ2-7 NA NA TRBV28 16 CASSFRRTQRTYEQYF TGTGCCAGCAGTTTTCGCCGCACCCAGCGGACCTACGAGCAGTACTTC
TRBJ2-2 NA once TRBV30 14 CAWRTDLNTGELFF TGTGCCTGGAGAACAGACCTGAACACCGGGGAGCTGTTTTTT
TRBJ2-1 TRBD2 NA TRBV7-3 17 CASSVKGGLADYNEQFF TGTGCCAGCAGCGTAAAAGGGGGACTAGCGGACTACAATGAGCAGTTCTTC
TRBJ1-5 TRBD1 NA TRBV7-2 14 CASSVGTANQPQHF TGTGCCAGCAGCGTCGGGACAGCAAATCAGCCCCAGCATTTT
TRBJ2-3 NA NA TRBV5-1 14 CASSRDPDTDTQYF TGCGCCAGCAGCCGGGACCCCGACACAGATACGCAGTATTTT
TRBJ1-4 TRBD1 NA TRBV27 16 CASSFHRGQGDEKLFF TGTGCCAGCAGTTTTCATCGGGGACAGGGGGATGAAAAACTGTTTTTT
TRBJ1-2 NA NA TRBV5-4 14 CASSLDSGNYGYTF TGTGCCAGCAGCTTGGATTCAGGGAACTATGGCTACACCTTC
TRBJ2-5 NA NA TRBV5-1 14 CASSLDSHAETQYF TGCGCCAGCAGCTTGGACTCCCATGCGGAGACCCAGTACTTC
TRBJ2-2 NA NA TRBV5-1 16 CASSLARAANTGELFF TGCGCCAGCAGCTTGGCCAGGGCGGCGAACACCGGGGAGCTGTTTTTT
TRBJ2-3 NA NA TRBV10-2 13 CASSLGDTDTQYF TGCGCCAGCAGCCTGGGGGACACAGATACGCAGTATTTT
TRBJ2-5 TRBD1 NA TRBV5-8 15 CASSLTDRGQETQYF TGTGCCAGCAGCTTGACGGACAGGGGCCAAGAGACCCAGTACTTC
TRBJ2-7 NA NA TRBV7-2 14 CASSPQGWGSEQYF TGTGCCAGCAGCCCACAGGGTTGGGGTAGCGAGCAGTACTTC
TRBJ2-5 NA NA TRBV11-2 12 CASSLVGKTQYF TGTGCCAGCAGCTTAGTAGGGAAGACCCAGTACTTC
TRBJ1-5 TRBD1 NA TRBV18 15 CASSPPPAGGQPQHF TGTGCCAGCTCACCGCCCCCCGCAGGGGGCCAGCCCCAGCATTTT
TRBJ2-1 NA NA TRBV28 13 CASSLAGIDEQFF TGTGCCAGCAGTTTAGCGGGGATCGATGAGCAGTTCTTC
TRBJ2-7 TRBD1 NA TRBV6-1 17 CASSEYLRGQGTYEQYF TGTGCCAGCAGTGAATATTTGCGAGGACAGGGGACCTACGAGCAGTACTTC
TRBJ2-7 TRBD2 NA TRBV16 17 CASSRLTSGTYRYEQYF TGTGCCAGCAGCCGATTGACTAGCGGGACGTATCGCTACGAGCAGTACTTC
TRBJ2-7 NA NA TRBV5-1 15 CASSLGPWAVGEQYF TGCGCCAGCAGCTTGGGGCCTTGGGCCGTCGGGGAGCAGTACTTC
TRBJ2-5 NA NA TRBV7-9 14 CASSLDSFGETQYF TGTGCCAGCAGCCTCGACAGCTTTGGGGAGACCCAGTACTTC
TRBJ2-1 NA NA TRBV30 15 CAWSAGRGSYNEQFF TGTGCCTGGAGTGCCGGCAGGGGCTCCTACAATGAGCAGTTCTTC
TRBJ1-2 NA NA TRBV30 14 CAAKAENSNYGYTF TGTGCCGCTAAGGCGGAAAATTCTAACTATGGCTACACCTTC
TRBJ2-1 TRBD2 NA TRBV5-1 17 CASSLWSSGGAYNEQFF TGCGCCAGCAGCTTGTGGTCTAGCGGGGGGGCCTACAATGAGCAGTTCTTC
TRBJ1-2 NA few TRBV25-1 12 CASSAATGGYTF TGTGCCAGCAGTGCTGCCACTGGAGGCTACACCTTC
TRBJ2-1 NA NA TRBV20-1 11 CSAPDPSEQFF TGCAGTGCTCCCGATCCAAGTGAGCAGTTCTTC
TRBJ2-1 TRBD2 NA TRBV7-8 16 CASSPLGLANLMSKFF TGTGCCAGCAGCCCCTTGGGACTAGCGAACCTAATGAGTAAGTTCTTC
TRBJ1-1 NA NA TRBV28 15 CASRNSGEGGTEAFF TGTGCCAGCCGCAACTCAGGGGAGGGAGGGACTGAAGCTTTCTTT
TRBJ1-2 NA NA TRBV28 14 CASSRNQGNYGYTF TGTGCCAGCAGCCGCAACCAGGGGAACTATGGCTACACCTTC
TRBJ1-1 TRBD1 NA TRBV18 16 CASSPMVDRGNAEAFF TGTGCCAGCTCACCGATGGTGGACAGGGGTAACGCTGAAGCTTTCTTT
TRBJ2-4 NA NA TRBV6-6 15 CASSSDRLAKNIQYF TGTGCCAGCAGTTCGGACAGACTAGCCAAAAACATTCAGTACTTC
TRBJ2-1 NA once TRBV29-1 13 CSVVLVVYNEQFF TGCAGCGTTGTCCTAGTAGTCTACAATGAGCAGTTCTTC
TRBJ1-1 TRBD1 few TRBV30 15 CAWSDRDRTNTEAFF TGTGCCTGGAGTGACCGGGACAGGACGAACACTGAAGCTTTCTTT
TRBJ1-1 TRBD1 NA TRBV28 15 CASSLPGGLNTEAFF TGTGCCAGCAGTTTGCCAGGGGGTTTGAACACTGAAGCTTTCTTT
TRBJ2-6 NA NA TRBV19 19 CASRTPPYDRGSGANVLTF TGTGCCAGTAGGACTCCCCCGTACGATAGGGGATCTGGGGCCAACGTCCTGACTTTC
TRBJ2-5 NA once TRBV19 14 CASRAAGIKETQYF TGTGCCAGTAGGGCCGCCGGGATCAAAGAGACCCAGTACTTC
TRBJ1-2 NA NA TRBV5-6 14 CASSHGTPNYGYTF TGTGCCAGCAGCCACGGGACACCTAACTATGGCTACACCTTC
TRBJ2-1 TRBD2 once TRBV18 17 CASSRQASGDGYNEQFF TGTGCCAGCTCACGTCAGGCTAGCGGGGACGGATACAATGAGCAGTTCTTC
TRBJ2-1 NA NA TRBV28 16 CASSKRQLWVADEQFF TGTGCCAGCAGCAAAAGGCAGCTTTGGGTAGCAGATGAGCAGTTCTTC
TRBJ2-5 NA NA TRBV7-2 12 CASSTRAETQYF TGTGCCAGCAGCACCCGCGCAGAGACCCAGTACTTC
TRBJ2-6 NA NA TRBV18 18 CASSPASPGPAGANVLTF TGTGCCAGCTCACCTGCTAGCCCCGGACCAGCAGGGGCCAACGTCCTGACTTTC
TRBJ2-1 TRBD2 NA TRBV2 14 CASAGVSGDDEQFF TGTGCCTCAGCAGGGGTTAGCGGGGACGATGAGCAGTTCTTC
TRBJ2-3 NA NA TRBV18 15 CASSPTGGSGDTQYF TGTGCCAGCTCACCCACTGGGGGGTCGGGAGATACGCAGTATTTT
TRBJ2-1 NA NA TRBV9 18 CASSDTPLGQGGRNEQFF TGTGCCAGCAGTGATACCCCCCTCGGGCAGGGCGGCAGAAATGAGCAGTTCTTC
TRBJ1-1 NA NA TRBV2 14 CASSLRTGGTEAFF TGTGCCAGCAGTCTTCGGACGGGGGGAACTGAAGCTTTCTTT
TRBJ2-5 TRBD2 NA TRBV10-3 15 CAISNPSGGHETQYF TGTGCCATCTCCAACCCTAGCGGTGGCCATGAGACCCAGTACTTC
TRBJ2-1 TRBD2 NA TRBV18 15 CASSQGLAGVYEQFF TGTGCCAGCTCACAAGGACTAGCGGGAGTCTATGAGCAGTTCTTC
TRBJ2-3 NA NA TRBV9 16 CASTEGRSLRTDTQYF TGTGCCAGCACTGAAGGGCGGAGCCTACGCACAGATACGCAGTATTTT